One and the same sample provided the 9 T cell receptor beta chains below, sequenced in a study of cytomegalovirus exposure and HLA in healthy donors. It was with 60 Vbeta and 13 Jbeta primers that the PCR ran. Libraries were prepared by immunoSEQ multiplex PCR; TCRdb keeps only in-frame clonotypes and omits some of them. The sample holds 120,000 or so clones, just over 65% seen once. The sequenced sample was PBMCs. All receptors derive from a man younger than 35 in good health and CMV-seronegative.

J is TRBJ2-7 and V is TRBV30, with 13 nucleotides matching TRBD2. The V segment lost 2 bases and the J segment 4 bases; nucleotides outside the gene matches: 5. Germline V CDR1 and CDR2: GTSNPN, SVGIG (reference sequence). CDR3 length: 15 amino acids. The CDR3 DNA reads as TGTGCCTGGAGTCGACTAGCGGGGGGAGTTTACGAGCAGTACTTC. It encodes CAWSRLAGGVYEQYF.

V usage is TRBV2 and J usage is TRBJ2-7, with D unclear. Germline-derived CDR1 and CDR2 are SNHLY and FYNNEI. The CDR3 length is 14 residues. V lost 4 bases and J lost 2, with 12 bases in between. For the CDR3, the DNA is TGTGCCAGCAGTGTCCGGCAGGTCACCTACGAGCAGTACTTC. Translated: CASSVRQVTYEQYF.

In its sample, this clone was seen a few times. This chain links TRBV19 with TRBJ1-6; 7 nucleotides match TRBD1. Germline CDR1 reads LNHDA; CDR2 reads SQIVND (reference sequence). The CDR3 is 18 amino acids. V lost 6 bases to trimming and J lost 9 bases; unmatched junction nucleotides: 20. The CDR3 sequence: CASSGWQGGPGAGSPLHF. CDR3 DNA: TGTGCCAGTAGCGGCTGGCAGGGGGGACCAGGTGCGGGTTCACCCCTCCACTTT.

This chain links TRBV6-5 with TRBJ2-7; D perhaps matches TRBD1 (6 bases). The CDR3 consists of 13 residues. Trimming pared 6 bases from V and 4 bases from J, leaving 13 bases between. Germline V CDR1 and CDR2: MNHEY, SVGAGI. CDR3 protein: CASRRRTAYEQYF. The DNA for the CDR3 is TGTGCCAGCAGAAGGAGGACAGCATACGAGCAGTACTTC.

V and J are TRBV15 and TRBJ2-1; 7 positions match TRBD2. The junction had 10 bases not matched to a gene; V was cut back by 2 bases and J by 3 bases. The germline V gene encodes CDR1 LNHNV and CDR2 YYDKDF (reference sequence). The CDR3 runs 17 residues. Here the CDR3 DNA reads TGTGCCACCAGCAGAAGACAGACTAGCTTCGGCTACAATGAGCAGTTCTTC. The encoded protein is CATSRRQTSFGYNEQFF.

This clone was counted a few times. J is TRBJ1-4 and V is TRBV27, with TRBD1 matching over 8 bases. CDR3 size: 14 residues. V was pared by 5 bases and J by 5 bases, with 4 bases of the junction left unmatched. Germline values: CDR1 MNHEY, CDR2 SMNVEV (reference sequence). CDR3 loop: CASSHQGANEKLFF. Written as DNA, the CDR3 is TGTGCCAGCAGTCACCAGGGGGCGAATGAAAAACTGTTTTTT.

The rearrangement links TRBV30 to TRBJ1-6; 9 bases match TRBD1. Trimming removed 2 bases from V and 8 bases from J; junction bases left unmatched: 4. CDR1 is GTSNPN, CDR2 SVGIG, per germline (reference sequence). The CDR3 runs 14 residues. DNA for the CDR3: TGTGCCTGGAGTTCGGGACAGGGTTATTCACCCCTCCACTTT. It translates to CAWSSGQGYSPLHF.

The rearrangement uses TRBV6-6 and TRBJ2-3; no firm D call. Between the trimmed V and J ends, which lost 8 bases and 1 base, there was a span of 10 bases. Per the germline V gene, CDR1 is MNHNY and CDR2 is SVGAGI (reference sequence). This CDR3 contains 13 residues. This chain's CDR3 is CASLNRGTDTQYF. The CDR3 DNA sequence: TGTGCCAGCCTTAACAGAGGCACAGATACGCAGTATTTT.

This rearrangement joins TRBV5-1 to TRBJ2-3, with D unresolved. The CDR3 has 16 amino acids. V was shortened by 0 bases and J by 5 bases, with 16 bases between the two germline ends. The V gene's germline CDR1 is SGHRS and CDR2 YFSETQ. The CDR3 DNA reads TGCGCCAGCAGCTTGGGGGTAGTGGAGCCTCGAGATACGCAGTATTTT. This encodes CASSLGVVEPRDTQYF.